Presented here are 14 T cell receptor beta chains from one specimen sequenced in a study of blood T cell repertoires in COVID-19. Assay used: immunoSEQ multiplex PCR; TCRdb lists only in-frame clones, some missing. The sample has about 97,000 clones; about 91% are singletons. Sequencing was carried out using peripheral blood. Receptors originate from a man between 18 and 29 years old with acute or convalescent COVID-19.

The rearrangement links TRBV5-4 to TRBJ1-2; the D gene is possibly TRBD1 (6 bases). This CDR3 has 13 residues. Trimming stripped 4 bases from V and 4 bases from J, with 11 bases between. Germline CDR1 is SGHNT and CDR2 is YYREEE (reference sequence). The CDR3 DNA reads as TGTGCCAGCAGCAGTCAGGGGAGCTATGGCTACACCTTC. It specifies CASSSQGSYGYTF.

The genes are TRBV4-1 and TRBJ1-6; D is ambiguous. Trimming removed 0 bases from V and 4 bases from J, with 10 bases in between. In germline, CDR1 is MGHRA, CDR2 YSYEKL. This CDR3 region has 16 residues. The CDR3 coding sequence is TGCGCCAGCAGCCAAGAAAGCGGACGGTATAATTCACCCCTCCACTTT. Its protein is CASSQESGRYNSPLHF.

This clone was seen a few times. DNA for the CDR3: TGTGCCAGCAGCCCTTCGACAGGGGAGGCTGAAGCTTTCTTT. This codes for CASSPSTGEAEAFF. This chain joins TRBV25-1 and TRBJ1-1; 8 nucleotides line up with TRBD1. The V and J ends lost 6 bases and 6 bases, in that order; junction bases with no gene match: 9. There are 14 residues in the CDR3. Per the germline V gene, CDR1 is MGHDK and CDR2 is SYGVNS.

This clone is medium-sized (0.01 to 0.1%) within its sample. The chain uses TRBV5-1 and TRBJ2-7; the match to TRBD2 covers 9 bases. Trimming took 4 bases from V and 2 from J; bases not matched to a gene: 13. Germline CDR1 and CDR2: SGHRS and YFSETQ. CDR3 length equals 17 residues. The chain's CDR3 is CASSKPDLSGGTYEQYF. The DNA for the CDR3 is TGCGCCAGCAGCAAACCCGACCTTAGCGGGGGCACCTACGAGCAGTACTTC.

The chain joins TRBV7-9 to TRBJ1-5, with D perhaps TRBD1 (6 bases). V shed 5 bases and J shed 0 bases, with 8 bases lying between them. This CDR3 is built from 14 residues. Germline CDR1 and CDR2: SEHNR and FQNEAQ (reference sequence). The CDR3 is CASSGQNSNQPQHF. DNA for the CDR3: TGTGCCAGCAGCGGACAGAATAGCAATCAGCCCCAGCATTTT.

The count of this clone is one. In DNA, the CDR3 is TGTGCCAGCAGCCAAGCCCCAGGGGCTTACGGGTACGGTGAGCAGTTCTTC. This codes for CASSQAPGAYGYGEQFF. The V gene is TRBV14, the J gene TRBJ2-1; possible D gene TRBD1, 6 bases. CDR1 SGHDN and CDR2 FVKESK come from the germline V gene. This CDR3 has 17 residues. With 1 base removed from V and 9 bases from J, the gap between germline ends came to 22 bases.

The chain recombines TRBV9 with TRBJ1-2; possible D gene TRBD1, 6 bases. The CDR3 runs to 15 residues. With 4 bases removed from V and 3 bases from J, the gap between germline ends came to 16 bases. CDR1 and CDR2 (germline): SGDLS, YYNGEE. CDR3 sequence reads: CASSTPLGADYGYTF. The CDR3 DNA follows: TGTGCCAGCAGCACCCCTTTGGGGGCGGACTATGGCTACACCTTC.

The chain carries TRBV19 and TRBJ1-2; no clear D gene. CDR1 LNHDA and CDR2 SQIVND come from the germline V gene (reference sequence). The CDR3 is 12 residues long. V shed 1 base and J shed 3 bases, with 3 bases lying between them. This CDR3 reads CASSIGDYGYTF. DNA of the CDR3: TGTGCCAGTAGTATAGGAGACTATGGCTACACCTTC.

The DNA for the CDR3 is TGTGCCAGCAGTAGGACAGGGAATGAAAAACTGTTTTTT. Translation gives CASSRTGNEKLFF. The chain employs TRBV6-5 and TRBJ1-4; TRBD1 agrees at 8 bases. The CDR3 extends over 13 amino acids. The germline CDR1 and CDR2 sequences are MNHEY and SVGAGI. Trimming at V came to 5 bases and at J to 5 bases, leaving 1 base not matched to a gene.

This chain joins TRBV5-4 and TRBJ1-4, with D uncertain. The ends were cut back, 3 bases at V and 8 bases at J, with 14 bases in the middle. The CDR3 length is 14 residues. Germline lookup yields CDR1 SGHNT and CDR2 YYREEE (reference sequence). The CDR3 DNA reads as TGTGCCAGCAGCTCCGGGATAAACGGGGAAAAACTGTTTTTT. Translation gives CASSSGINGEKLFF.

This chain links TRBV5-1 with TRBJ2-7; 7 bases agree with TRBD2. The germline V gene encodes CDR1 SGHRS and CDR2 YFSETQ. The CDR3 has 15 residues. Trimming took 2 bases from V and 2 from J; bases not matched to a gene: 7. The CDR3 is CASSLSVAGAYEQYF. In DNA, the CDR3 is TGCGCCAGCAGCTTATCAGTCGCGGGGGCCTACGAGCAGTACTTC.

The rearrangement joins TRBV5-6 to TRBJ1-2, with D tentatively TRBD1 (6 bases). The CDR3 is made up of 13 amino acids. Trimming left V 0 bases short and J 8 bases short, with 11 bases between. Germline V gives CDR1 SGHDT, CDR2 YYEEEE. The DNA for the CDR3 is TGTGCCAGCAGCTTGGGACAGGACGAAGGCTACACCTTC. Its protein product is CASSLGQDEGYTF.

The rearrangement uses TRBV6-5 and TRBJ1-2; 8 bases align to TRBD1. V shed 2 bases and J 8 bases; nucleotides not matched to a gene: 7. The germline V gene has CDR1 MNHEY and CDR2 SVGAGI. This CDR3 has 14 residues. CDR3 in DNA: TGTGCCAGCAGTTACCTCGACAGGGGCCTCGGCTACACCTTC. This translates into CASSYLDRGLGYTF.

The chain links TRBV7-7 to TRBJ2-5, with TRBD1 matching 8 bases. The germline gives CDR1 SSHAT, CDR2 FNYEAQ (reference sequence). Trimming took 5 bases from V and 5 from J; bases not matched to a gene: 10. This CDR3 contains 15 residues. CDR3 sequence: CASSLSTGGYETQYF. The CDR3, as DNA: TGTGCCAGCAGCCTTTCCACAGGGGGTTATGAGACCCAGTACTTC.